This passage covers 11 T cell receptor beta chains from one sample sequenced in a study of T-cell memory formation after mild COVID-19. TCRdb independently ran MiXCR on the 5' RACE reads; one entry per CDR3 protein. This sample has more than 350,000 distinct CDR3 sequences, with approximately 15% found just once. Source material: PBMCs or a T cell subset sorted from them (not recorded which). The receptor source for this set is a man between 18 and 29 years old who had mild COVID-19 (a few samples of this study predate the infection). Cell type and time point are not known.

This sequence joins TRBV3-1 and TRBJ2-1; 9 bases agree with TRBD2. V was pared by 10 bases and J by 7 bases, with 8 bases of the junction left unmatched. The CDR3 consists of 13 residues. From germline, CDR1 is LGHDT and CDR2 YNNKEL (reference sequence). Here the CDR3 DNA reads TGTGCCACCAAAGCGGGGGGCAAGAATGAGCAGTTCTTC. The encoded protein is CATKAGGKNEQFF.

This clonotype occurred a few times. The chain couples TRBV21-1 to TRBJ1-5. TRBV21-1 is marked as a pseudogene. This CDR3 contains 17 residues. DNA for the CDR3: TGTGCCAGCAGCAAAGCAGAGAACAGCCGCCTCAATCAGCCCCAGCATTTT. Translating gives CASSKAENSRLNQPQHF.

This sequence joins TRBV5-1 and TRBJ2-3; D is possibly TRBD2 (5 bases). Germline V gene sequence: CDR1 SGHRS, CDR2 YFSETQ. The CDR3 loop spans 14 amino acids. V was trimmed by 1 base and J by 3 bases, leaving 9 bases between them. CDR3 amino acids: CASSLRERTDTQYF. The CDR3 coding sequence is TGCGCCAGCAGCTTGAGGGAGCGAACAGATACGCAGTATTTT.

The rearrangement uses TRBV4-1 and TRBJ1-5; D perhaps matches TRBD1 (5 bases). Deletions cut 6 bases from V and 3 bases from J, with 18 bases between. CDR3 length: 16 amino acids. Germline V gives CDR1 MGHRA, CDR2 YSYEKL. The chain's CDR3 is CASSPFEQASNQPQHF. The CDR3 nucleotides are TGCGCCAGCAGTCCCTTTGAACAGGCATCCAATCAGCCCCAGCATTTT.

The chain uses TRBV18 and TRBJ1-1, with no clear D. The CDR3 spans 13 residues. Germline V gene data show CDR1 as KGHSH and CDR2 as LQKENI. The V end lost 3 bases, the J end lost 6 bases, and 11 bases lay between the germline ends. The CDR3 DNA follows: TGTGCCAGCTCACCCGATCCAACCCCTGAAGCTTTCTTT. Amino acids: CASSPDPTPEAFF. Full variable domain (remainder filled in from reference TRBV18 and TRBJ1-1): NAGVMQNPRHLVRRRGQEARLRCSPMKGHSHVYWYRQLPEEGLKFMVYLQKENIIDESGMPKERFSAEFPKEGPSILRIQQVVRGDSAAYFCASSPDPTPEAFFGQGTRLTVV.

This chain connects TRBV28 to TRBJ2-2, with 12 bases aligning to TRBD2. J gave up 1 base and V 6 bases, and 6 bases lay outside the gene matches. Per germline, CDR1 MDHEN and CDR2 SYDVKM. This CDR3 comprises 17 residues. CDR3 in amino acids: CASSKGLAGMNTGELFF. In nucleotides, the CDR3 is TGTGCCAGCAGCAAAGGACTAGCGGGGATGAACACCGGGGAGCTGTTTTTT. Filled out from reference TRBV28 and TRBJ2-2, the complete variable domain reads DVKVTQSSRYLVKRTGEKVFLECVQDMDHENMFWYRQDPGLGLRLIYFSYDVKMKEKGDIPEGYSVSREKKERFSLILESASTNQTSMYLCASSKGLAGMNTGELFFGEGSRLTVL.

This clonotype has more than one count but fewer than ten. This rearrangement joins TRBV29-1 to TRBJ2-5; D is possibly TRBD2 (5 bases). V lost 6 bases and J 1 base, leaving 12 bases between the germline ends. CDR1 SQVTM and CDR2 ANQGSEA come from the germline V gene. This CDR3 has 13 residues. For the CDR3, the DNA is TGCAGCGTGACCCCAGGAGGCCAAGAGACCCAGTACTTC. Translating it yields CSVTPGGQETQYF. Based on the CDR3 plus reference TRBV29-1 and TRBJ2-5, the full variable domain is SAVISQKPSRDICQRGTSLTIQCQVDSQVTMMFWYRQQPGQSLTLIATANQGSEATYESGFVIDKFPISRPNLTFSTLTVSNMSPEDSSIYLCSVTPGGQETQYFGPGTRLLVL.

This clonotype occurred a few times. The J gene is TRBJ2-1, the V gene TRBV12-3 or TRBV12-4; TRBD2 might be the D (6 bases). Trimming removed 6 bases at V and 3 bases at J, with 18 bases between. The CDR3 is 16 amino acids. The CDR3 reads CASSRAGLVLYNEQFF. CDR3 in DNA: TGTGCCAGCAGCCGCGCGGGACTTGTCCTCTACAATGAGCAGTTCTTC.

The chain carries TRBV4-1 and TRBJ2-7, with D tentatively TRBD2 (6 bases). The CDR3 is 15 residues long. Germline CDR1 reads MGHRA; CDR2 reads YSYEKL. V lost 1 base to trimming and J lost 2 bases, with 12 bases between them. The CDR3 protein is CASSQADGGTYEQYF. The CDR3 bases are TGCGCCAGCAGCCAAGCAGACGGAGGGACCTACGAGCAGTACTTC.

This clonotype has only one observation. This chain uses TRBV7-2 with TRBJ2-7; tentatively, D is TRBD1 or TRBD2 (5 bases each). Trimming removed 3 bases from V and 3 bases from J, with 12 bases in between. Germline CDR1 SGHTA, CDR2 FQGNSA. There are 14 residues in the CDR3. The CDR3 region has the DNA TGTGCCAGCAGCTTCGGGGCAGGAGGCTACGAGCAGTACTTC. Protein sequence: CASSFGAGGYEQYF.

This clonotype came up a few times. The genes are TRBV9 and TRBJ1-1; a possible D gene is TRBD1 (6 bases). Germline lookup yields CDR1 SGDLS and CDR2 YYNGEE. Trimming removed 6 bases from V and 4 bases from J, with 16 bases in between. This CDR3 is 14 amino acids long. CDR3 amino acids: CASNRGGGGTEAFF. In DNA form, the CDR3 reads TGTGCCAGCAACCGGGGGGGCGGAGGCACTGAAGCTTTCTTT.